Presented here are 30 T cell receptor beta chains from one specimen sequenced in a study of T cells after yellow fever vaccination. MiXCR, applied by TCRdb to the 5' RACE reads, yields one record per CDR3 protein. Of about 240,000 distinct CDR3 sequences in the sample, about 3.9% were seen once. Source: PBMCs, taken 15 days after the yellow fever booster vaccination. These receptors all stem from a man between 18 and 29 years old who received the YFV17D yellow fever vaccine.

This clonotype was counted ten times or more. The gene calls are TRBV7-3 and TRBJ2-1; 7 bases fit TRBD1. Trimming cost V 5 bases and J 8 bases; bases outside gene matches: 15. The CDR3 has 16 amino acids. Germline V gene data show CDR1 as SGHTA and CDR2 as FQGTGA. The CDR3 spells CASSPQGQTLNDEQFF. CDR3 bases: TGTGCCAGCAGCCCCCAGGGACAGACGTTAAACGATGAGCAGTTCTTC.

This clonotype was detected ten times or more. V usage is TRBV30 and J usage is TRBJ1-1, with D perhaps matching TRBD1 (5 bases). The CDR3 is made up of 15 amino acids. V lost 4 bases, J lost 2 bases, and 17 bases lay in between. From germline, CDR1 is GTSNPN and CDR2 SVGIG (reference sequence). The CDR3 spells CAWTVGGSGNTEAFF. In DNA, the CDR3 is TGTGCCTGGACCGTGGGGGGGAGCGGTAACACTGAAGCTTTCTTT. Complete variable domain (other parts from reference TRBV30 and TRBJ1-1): SQTIHQWPATLVQPVGSPLSLECTVEGTSNPNLYWYRQAAGRGLQLLFYSVGIGQISSEVPQNLSASRPQDRQFILSSKKLLLSDSGFYLCAWTVGGSGNTEAFFGQGTRLTVV.

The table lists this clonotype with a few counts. As DNA, the CDR3 is TGTGCCAGCAGGGAAGGGAACAGGAAAATCCTTGGCTACACCTTC. Protein: CASREGNRKILGYTF. The chain combines TRBV19 with TRBJ1-2, with D perhaps matching TRBD1 (5 bases). Germline V CDR1 and CDR2: LNHDA, SQIVND (reference sequence). The CDR3 totals 15 residues. Trimming removed 9 bases at V and 7 bases at J, with 24 bases between.

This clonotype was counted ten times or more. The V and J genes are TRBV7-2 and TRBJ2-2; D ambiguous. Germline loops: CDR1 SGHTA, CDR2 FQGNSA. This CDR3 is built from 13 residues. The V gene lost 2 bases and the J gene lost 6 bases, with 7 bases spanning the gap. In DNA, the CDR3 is TGTGCCAGCAGCTTAATGGTCCCCGGGGAGCTGTTTTTT. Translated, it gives CASSLMVPGELFF. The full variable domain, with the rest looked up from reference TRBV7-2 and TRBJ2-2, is GAGVSQSPSNKVTEKGKDVELRCDPISGHTALYWYRQSLGQGLEFLIYFQGNSAPDKSGLPSDRFSAERTGGSVSTLTIQRTQQEDSAVYLCASSLMVPGELFFGEGSRLTVL.

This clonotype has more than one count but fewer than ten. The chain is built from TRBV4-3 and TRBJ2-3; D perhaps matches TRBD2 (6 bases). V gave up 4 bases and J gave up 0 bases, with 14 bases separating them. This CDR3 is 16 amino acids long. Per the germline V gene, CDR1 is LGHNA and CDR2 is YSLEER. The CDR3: CASSPQGRFSTDTQYF. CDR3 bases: TGCGCCAGCAGCCCCCAAGGGAGGTTTAGCACAGATACGCAGTATTTT.

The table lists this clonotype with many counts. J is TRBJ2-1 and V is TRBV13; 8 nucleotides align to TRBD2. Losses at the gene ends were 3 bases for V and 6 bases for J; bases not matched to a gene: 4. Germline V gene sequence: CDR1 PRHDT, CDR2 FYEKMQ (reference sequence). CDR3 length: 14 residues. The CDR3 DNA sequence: TGTGCCAGCAGCTTTCTTCTAGCGGGCAATGAGCAGTTCTTC. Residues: CASSFLLAGNEQFF.

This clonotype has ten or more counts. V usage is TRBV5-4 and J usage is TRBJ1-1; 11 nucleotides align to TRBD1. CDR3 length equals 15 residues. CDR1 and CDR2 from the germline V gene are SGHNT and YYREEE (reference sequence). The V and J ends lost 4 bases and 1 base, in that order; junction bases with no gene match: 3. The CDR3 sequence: CASSPGQGANTEAFF. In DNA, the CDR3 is TGTGCCAGCAGCCCAGGACAGGGGGCGAACACTGAAGCTTTCTTT.

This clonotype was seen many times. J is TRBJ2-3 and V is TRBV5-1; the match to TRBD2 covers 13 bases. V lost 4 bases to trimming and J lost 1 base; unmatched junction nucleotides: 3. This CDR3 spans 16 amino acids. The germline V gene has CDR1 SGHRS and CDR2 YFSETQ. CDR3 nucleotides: TGCGCCAGCAGCCCCGGGACTAGCGGGGGCACAGATACGCAGTATTTT. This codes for CASSPGTSGGTDTQYF.

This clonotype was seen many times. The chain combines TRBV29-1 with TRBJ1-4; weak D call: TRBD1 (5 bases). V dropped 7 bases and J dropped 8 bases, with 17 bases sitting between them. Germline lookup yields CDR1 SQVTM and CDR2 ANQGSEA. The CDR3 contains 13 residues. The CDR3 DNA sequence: TGCAGCGCTAGCAGGGCCCCGGGGGAAAAACTGTTTTTT. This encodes CSASRAPGEKLFF.

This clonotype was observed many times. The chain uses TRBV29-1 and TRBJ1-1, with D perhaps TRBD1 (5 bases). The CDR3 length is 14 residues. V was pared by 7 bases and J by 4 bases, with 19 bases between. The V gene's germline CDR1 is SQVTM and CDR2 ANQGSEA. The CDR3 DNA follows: TGCAGCGCAAACCATAATCGGGGGTCCACTGAAGCTTTCTTT. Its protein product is CSANHNRGSTEAFF. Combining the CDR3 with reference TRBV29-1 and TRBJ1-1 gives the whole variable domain SAVISQKPSRDICQRGTSLTIQCQVDSQVTMMFWYRQQPGQSLTLIATANQGSEATYESGFVIDKFPISRPNLTFSTLTVSNMSPEDSSIYLCSANHNRGSTEAFFGQGTRLTVV.

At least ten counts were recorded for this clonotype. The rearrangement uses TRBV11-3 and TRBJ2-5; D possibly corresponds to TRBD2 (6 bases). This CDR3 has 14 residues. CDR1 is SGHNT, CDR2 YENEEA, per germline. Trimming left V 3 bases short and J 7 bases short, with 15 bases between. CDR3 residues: CASSLEAAGGTQYF. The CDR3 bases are TGTGCCAGCAGCTTGGAAGCGGCCGGGGGGACCCAGTACTTC.

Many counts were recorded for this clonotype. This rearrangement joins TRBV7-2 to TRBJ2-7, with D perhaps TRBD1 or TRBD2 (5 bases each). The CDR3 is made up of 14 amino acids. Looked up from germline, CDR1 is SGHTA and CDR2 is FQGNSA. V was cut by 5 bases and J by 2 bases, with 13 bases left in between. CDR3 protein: CASSVGARTYEQYF. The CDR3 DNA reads TGTGCCAGCAGCGTCGGGGCGCGCACCTACGAGCAGTACTTC.

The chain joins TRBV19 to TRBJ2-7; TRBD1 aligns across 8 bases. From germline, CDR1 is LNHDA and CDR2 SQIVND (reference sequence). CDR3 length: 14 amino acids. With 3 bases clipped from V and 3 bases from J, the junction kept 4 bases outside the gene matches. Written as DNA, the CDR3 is TGTGCCAGTAGTATTCAGGGGGCAGACTACGAGCAGTACTTC. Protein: CASSIQGADYEQYF. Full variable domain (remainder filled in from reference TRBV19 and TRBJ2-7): DGGITQSPKYLFRKEGQNVTLSCEQNLNHDAMYWYRQDPGQGLRLIYYSQIVNDFQKGDIAEGYSVSREKKESFPLTVTSAQKNPTAFYLCASSIQGADYEQYFGPGTRLTVT.

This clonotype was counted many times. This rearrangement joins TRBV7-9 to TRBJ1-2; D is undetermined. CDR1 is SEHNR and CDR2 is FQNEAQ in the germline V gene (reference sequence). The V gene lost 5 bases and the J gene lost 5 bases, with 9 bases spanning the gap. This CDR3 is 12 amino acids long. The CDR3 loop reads CASSLEGYGYTF. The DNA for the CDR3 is TGTGCCAGCAGCCTGGAGGGATATGGCTACACCTTC.

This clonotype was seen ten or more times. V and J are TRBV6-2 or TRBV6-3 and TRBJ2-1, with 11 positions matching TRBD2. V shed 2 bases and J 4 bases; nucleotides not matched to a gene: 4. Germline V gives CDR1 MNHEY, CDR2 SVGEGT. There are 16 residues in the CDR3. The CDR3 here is CASSYLAGGIYNEQFF. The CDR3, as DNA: TGTGCCAGCAGTTACCTAGCGGGGGGTATATACAATGAGCAGTTCTTC.

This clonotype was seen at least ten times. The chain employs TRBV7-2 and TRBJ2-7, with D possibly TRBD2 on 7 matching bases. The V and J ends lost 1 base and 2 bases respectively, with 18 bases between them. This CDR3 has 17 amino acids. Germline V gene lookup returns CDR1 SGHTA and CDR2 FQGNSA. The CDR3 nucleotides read TGTGCCAGCAGCTTAGTCGGGTGGGGGGGCTCCACCTACGAGCAGTACTTC. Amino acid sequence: CASSLVGWGGSTYEQYF.

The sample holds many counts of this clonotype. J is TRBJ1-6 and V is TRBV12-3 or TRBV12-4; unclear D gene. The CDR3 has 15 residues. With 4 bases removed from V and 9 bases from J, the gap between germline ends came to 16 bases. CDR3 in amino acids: CASSSVSLVGSPLHF. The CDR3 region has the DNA TGTGCCAGCAGTTCAGTGAGCCTCGTGGGTTCACCCCTCCACTTT.

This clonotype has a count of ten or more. CDR3 sequence reads: CASSQARNYGYTF. As DNA, the CDR3 is TGTGCCAGCAGCCAAGCCCGCAACTATGGCTACACCTTC. The rearrangement uses TRBV3-1 and TRBJ1-2; D gene unclear. Looked up from germline, CDR1 is LGHDT and CDR2 is YNNKEL (reference sequence). Trimming removed 1 base from V and 2 bases from J, with 5 bases in between. The CDR3 is made up of 13 amino acids.

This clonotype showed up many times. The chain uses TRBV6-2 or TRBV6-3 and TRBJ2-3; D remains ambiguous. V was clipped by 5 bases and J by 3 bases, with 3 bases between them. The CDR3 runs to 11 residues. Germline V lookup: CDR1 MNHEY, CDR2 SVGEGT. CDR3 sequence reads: CASSHTDTQYF. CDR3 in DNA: TGTGCCAGCAGTCATACAGATACGCAGTATTTT.

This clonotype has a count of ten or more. This CDR3 is CATSDTGQRQETQYF. The CDR3 DNA is TGTGCCACCAGTGATACAGGACAGCGACAAGAGACCCAGTACTTC. The genes are TRBV24-1 and TRBJ2-5; TRBD1 might be the D (6 bases). The CDR3 spans 15 residues. V was shortened by 3 bases and J by 2 bases, with 12 bases between the two germline ends. Germline V gene data show CDR1 as KGHDR and CDR2 as SFDVKD.

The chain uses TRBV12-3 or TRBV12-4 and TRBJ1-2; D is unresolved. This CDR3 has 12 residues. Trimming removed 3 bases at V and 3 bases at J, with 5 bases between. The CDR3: CASSFQDYGYTF. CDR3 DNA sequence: TGTGCCAGCAGTTTCCAGGACTATGGCTACACCTTC.

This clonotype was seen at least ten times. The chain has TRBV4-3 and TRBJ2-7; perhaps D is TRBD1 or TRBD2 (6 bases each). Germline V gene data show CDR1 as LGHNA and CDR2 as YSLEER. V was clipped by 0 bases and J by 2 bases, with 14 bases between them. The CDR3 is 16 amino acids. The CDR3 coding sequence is TGCGCCAGCAGCCAAGATTGGGGGGCATGGACCTACGAGCAGTACTTC. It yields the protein CASSQDWGAWTYEQYF.

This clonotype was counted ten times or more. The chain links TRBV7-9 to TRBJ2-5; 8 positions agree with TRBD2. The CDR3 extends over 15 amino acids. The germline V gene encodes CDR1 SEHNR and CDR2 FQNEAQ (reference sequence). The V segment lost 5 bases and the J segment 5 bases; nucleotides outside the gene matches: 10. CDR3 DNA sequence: TGTGCCAGCAGCCTCCGGGAGGGGAGAGGGGAGACCCAGTACTTC. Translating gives CASSLREGRGETQYF. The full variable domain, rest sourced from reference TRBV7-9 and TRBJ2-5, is DTGVSQNPRHKITKRGQNVTFRCDPISEHNRLYWYRQTLGQGPEFLTYFQNEAQLEKSRLLSDRFSAERPKGSFSTLEIQRTEQGDSAMYLCASSLREGRGETQYFGPGTRLLVL.

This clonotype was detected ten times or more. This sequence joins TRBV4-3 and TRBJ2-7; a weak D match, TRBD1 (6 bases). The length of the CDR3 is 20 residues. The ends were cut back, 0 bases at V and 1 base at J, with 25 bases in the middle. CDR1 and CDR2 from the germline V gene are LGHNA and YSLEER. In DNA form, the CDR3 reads TGCGCCAGCAGCCAAGACCGGGTTAGAAGGAGGACCGGACAGTCCTACGAGCAGTACTTC. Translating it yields CASSQDRVRRRTGQSYEQYF.

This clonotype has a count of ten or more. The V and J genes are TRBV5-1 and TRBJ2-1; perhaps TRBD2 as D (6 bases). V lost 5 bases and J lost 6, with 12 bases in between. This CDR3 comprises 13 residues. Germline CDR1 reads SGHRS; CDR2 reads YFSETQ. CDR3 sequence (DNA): TGCGCCAGCAGAAGACGGGGGACCAATGAGCAGTTCTTC. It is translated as CASRRRGTNEQFF.

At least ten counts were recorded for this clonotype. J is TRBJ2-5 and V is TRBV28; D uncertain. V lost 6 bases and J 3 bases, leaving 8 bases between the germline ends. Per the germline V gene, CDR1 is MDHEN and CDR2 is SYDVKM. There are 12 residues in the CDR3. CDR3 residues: CASSPKKETQYF. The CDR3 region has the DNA TGTGCCAGCAGCCCAAAAAAAGAGACCCAGTACTTC.

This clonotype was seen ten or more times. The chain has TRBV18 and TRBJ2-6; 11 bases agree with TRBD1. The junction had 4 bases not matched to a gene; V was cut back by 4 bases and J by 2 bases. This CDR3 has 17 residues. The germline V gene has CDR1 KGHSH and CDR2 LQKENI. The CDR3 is CASSRPGQGAGANVLTF. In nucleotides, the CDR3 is TGTGCCAGCTCACGACCGGGACAGGGGGCTGGGGCCAACGTCCTGACTTTC.

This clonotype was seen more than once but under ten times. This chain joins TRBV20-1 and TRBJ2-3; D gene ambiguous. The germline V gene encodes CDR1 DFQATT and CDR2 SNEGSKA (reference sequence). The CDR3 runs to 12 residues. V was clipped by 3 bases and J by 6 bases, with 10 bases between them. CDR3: CSASLYSDTQYF. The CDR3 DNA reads TGCAGTGCTAGTCTATATTCGGATACGCAGTATTTT.

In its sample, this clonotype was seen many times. CDR3 region: CASSVTSGGETQYF. CDR3 DNA sequence: TGTGCCAGCAGCGTGACTAGCGGGGGAGAGACCCAGTACTTC. The V gene is TRBV9, the J gene TRBJ2-5; 12 nucleotides match TRBD2. CDR1 is SGDLS and CDR2 is YYNGEE in the germline V gene. The J segment lost 4 bases and the V segment lost 2 bases, leaving 0 bases of the junction unmatched. CDR3 size: 14 residues.

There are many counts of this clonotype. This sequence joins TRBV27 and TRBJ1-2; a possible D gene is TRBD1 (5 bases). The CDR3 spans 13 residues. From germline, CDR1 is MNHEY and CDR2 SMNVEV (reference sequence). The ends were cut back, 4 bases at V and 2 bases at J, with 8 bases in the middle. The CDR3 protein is CASSWGTNYGYTF. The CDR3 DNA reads TGTGCCAGCAGTTGGGGGACCAACTATGGCTACACCTTC.